The 21 T cell receptor beta chains presented below share a single source sample, sequenced in a study of cytomegalovirus exposure and HLA in healthy donors. Method: immunoSEQ multiplex PCR; TCRdb's copy keeps in-frame clones and lacks some. The table includes 150,000 to 200,000 clones, 70% to 90% detected once. The specimen sequenced was PBMCs. The receptor set was obtained from a woman aged 18 to 35 in good health and CMV-seronegative.

The chain combines TRBV5-6 with TRBJ1-1; no reliable D call. Looked up from germline, CDR1 is SGHDT and CDR2 is YYEEEE. The CDR3 has 13 amino acids. V was cut by 6 bases and J by 0 bases, with 9 bases left in between. The CDR3 bases are TGTGCCAGCACCCATACACTGAACACTGAAGCTTTCTTT. It encodes CASTHTLNTEAFF.

This chain uses TRBV5-1 with TRBJ1-1, with TRBD1 matching over 10 bases. Trimming removed 0 bases from V and 10 bases from J; junction bases left unmatched: 6. The CDR3 spans 14 residues. Germline V gene sequence: CDR1 SGHRS, CDR2 YFSETQ. The CDR3, as DNA: TGCGCCAGCAGCTTGGGAGACAGGGGGCTCGGAGCTTTCTTT. It yields the protein CASSLGDRGLGAFF.

The chain is built from TRBV4-3 and TRBJ2-1; TRBD1 is a possible D gene (8 bases). V dropped 4 bases and J dropped 10 bases, with 23 bases sitting between them. CDR1 is LGHNA and CDR2 is YSLEER in the germline V gene. CDR3 length: 16 residues. The CDR3, as DNA: TGCGCCAGCAGCCTCGGGGGGACAGGAGGGGGACAGGAGCAGTTCTTC. It yields the protein CASSLGGTGGGQEQFF.

The sample holds one count of this clone. The chain joins TRBV2 to TRBJ2-1; D is unclear. This CDR3 contains 11 residues. V lost 4 bases to trimming and J lost 9 bases, with 7 bases between them. Germline values: CDR1 SNHLY, CDR2 FYNNEI. In DNA, the CDR3 is TGTGCCAGCAGTGTAACAGCTGAGCAGTTCTTC. Translated, it gives CASSVTAEQFF.

The chain employs TRBV6-5 and TRBJ2-2, with D maybe TRBD2 (6 bases). Trimming stripped 4 bases from V and 1 base from J, with 13 bases between. The length of the CDR3 is 16 residues. CDR1 is MNHEY, CDR2 SVGAGI, per germline. The CDR3 spells CASSSVRLENTGELFF. In nucleotides, the CDR3 is TGTGCCAGCAGTTCGGTACGACTAGAGAACACCGGGGAGCTGTTTTTT.

The gene calls are TRBV19 and TRBJ2-7; 10 bases are shared with TRBD1. With 9 bases clipped from V and 6 bases from J, the junction kept 11 bases outside the gene matches. The CDR3 sequence is 14 residues long. The germline CDR1 and CDR2 sequences are LNHDA and SQIVND (reference sequence). The CDR3 DNA sequence: TGTGCCAGCGGGGACAGGGGATCTCCAGGCGAGCAGTACTTC. Translating gives CASGDRGSPGEQYF.

This clone was found a few times. The chain joins TRBV5-1 to TRBJ1-2, with TRBD1 as a possible D gene (6 bases). The CDR3 length is 15 residues. Germline V gene lookup returns CDR1 SGHRS and CDR2 YFSETQ. Trimming pared 6 bases from V and 4 bases from J, leaving 19 bases between. The CDR3 sequence: CASNAGGGDGYGYTF. The DNA for the CDR3 is TGCGCCAGCAACGCGGGAGGGGGAGATGGCTATGGCTACACCTTC.

The chain uses TRBV11-2 and TRBJ1-1; no clear D gene. Trimming shortened V by 4 bases and J by 0 bases, and 12 bases separated the two germline ends. CDR1 and CDR2 (germline): SGHAT, FQNNGV. The CDR3 has 15 residues. CDR3 protein: CASSSLTDLNTEAFF. The DNA for the CDR3 is TGTGCCAGCAGCTCGCTCACGGACTTGAACACTGAAGCTTTCTTT. Complete variable domain (other parts from reference TRBV11-2 and TRBJ1-1): EAGVAQSPRYKIIEKRQSVAFWCNPISGHATLYWYQQILGQGPKLLIQFQNNGVVDDSQLPKDRFSAERLKGVDSTLKIQPAKLEDSAVYLCASSSLTDLNTEAFFGQGTRLTVV.

The chain combines TRBV6-6 with TRBJ1-3; D perhaps matches TRBD1 (5 bases). This CDR3 comprises 15 residues. CDR1 MNHNY and CDR2 SVGAGI come from the germline V gene (reference sequence). V lost 6 bases and J lost 2, with 14 bases in between. CDR3 in amino acids: CASRDGGAAGNTIYF. Here the CDR3 DNA reads TGTGCCAGCAGGGACGGAGGGGCCGCTGGAAACACCATATATTTT.

V is TRBV4-1 and J is TRBJ1-4; D is undetermined. V lost 5 bases and J 0 bases, leaving 16 bases between the germline ends. The CDR3 is 17 amino acids. Germline CDR1 and CDR2: MGHRA and YSYEKL. This CDR3 reads CASSSLLGSSTNEKLFF. The CDR3 DNA is TGCGCCAGCAGCTCTCTTTTGGGCAGCTCAACTAATGAAAAACTGTTTTTT.

In DNA form, the CDR3 reads TGTGCCAGCAATGTCAGGGGGCTGGGGAACACTGAAGCTTTCTTT. Translated, it gives CASNVRGLGNTEAFF. The chain couples TRBV27 to TRBJ1-1; 8 bases fit TRBD1. V shed 7 bases and J 1 base; nucleotides not matched to a gene: 8. Germline V gene lookup returns CDR1 MNHEY and CDR2 SMNVEV (reference sequence). The CDR3 covers 15 residues.

The chain joins TRBV27 to TRBJ1-2, with D perhaps TRBD1 (6 bases). CDR1 and CDR2 (germline): MNHEY, SMNVEV (reference sequence). This CDR3 comprises 13 residues. V was cut by 3 bases and J by 6 bases, with 11 bases left in between. The CDR3 sequence: CASSFDRLNGYTF. The CDR3, as DNA: TGTGCCAGCAGTTTCGACAGGCTCAATGGCTACACCTTC.

V is TRBV7-2 and J is TRBJ1-3; D remains unclear. V was trimmed by 6 bases and J by 0 bases, leaving 15 bases between them. The CDR3 length is 16 residues. Germline V CDR1 and CDR2: SGHTA, FQGNSA. In DNA form, the CDR3 reads TGTGCCAGCAGTTCCAGGAAACCCAGCTCTGGAAACACCATATATTTT. Translated, it gives CASSSRKPSSGNTIYF.

This clone was counted a single time. This chain's CDR3 is CASSESRLEETQYF. The CDR3 DNA reads TGTGCCAGCAGTGAATCCCGACTCGAAGAGACCCAGTACTTC. This chain links TRBV25-1 with TRBJ2-5, with D uncertain. CDR3 length equals 14 residues. The V and J ends lost 1 base and 3 bases respectively, with 9 bases between them. The germline V gene has CDR1 MGHDK and CDR2 SYGVNS.

The chain is built from TRBV4-2 and TRBJ2-3; the D is unclear. This CDR3 is built from 17 residues. V was shortened by 3 bases and J by 1 base, with 17 bases between the two germline ends. Germline loops: CDR1 LGHNA, CDR2 YNFKEQ. CDR3 DNA: TGTGCCAGCAGCCATAAGCCCCTATTCATCGGCACAGATACGCAGTATTTT. Its protein product is CASSHKPLFIGTDTQYF.

The chain combines TRBV19 with TRBJ1-1; 9 bases fit TRBD1. V shed 6 bases, J shed 5 bases, and the junction held 7 bases outside the gene matches. This CDR3 has 14 amino acids. Germline CDR1 is LNHDA and CDR2 is SQIVND (reference sequence). For the CDR3, the DNA is TGTGCCAGTAGGGGACAGGGAGTGGGGACTGAAGCTTTCTTT. Translating it yields CASRGQGVGTEAFF.

This clone was found once. The chain joins TRBV4-1 to TRBJ1-5; 7 bases fit TRBD1. The CDR3 covers 15 residues. Germline trimming cut 4 bases from V and 4 bases from J; bases unmatched to any gene: 7. CDR1 and CDR2 from the germline V gene are MGHRA and YSYEKL. The CDR3: CASSPRDRSNQPQHF. CDR3 DNA: TGCGCCAGCAGCCCCCGGGACAGAAGTAATCAGCCCCAGCATTTT.

The chain carries TRBV5-1 and TRBJ1-1; D gene uncertain. This CDR3 has 14 amino acids. Germline V gives CDR1 SGHRS, CDR2 YFSETQ. V was pared by 0 bases and J by 5 bases, with 11 bases between. This CDR3 is CASSLAPGRTEAFF. CDR3 sequence (DNA): TGCGCCAGCAGCTTGGCTCCGGGGAGGACTGAAGCTTTCTTT.

This clone has only a few counts. The chain uses TRBV5-1 and TRBJ1-2; 8 bases agree with TRBD1. V lost 0 bases and J lost 6; bases outside the gene matches: 4. Germline V gene lookup returns CDR1 SGHRS and CDR2 YFSETQ. The CDR3 totals 14 residues. CDR3 in amino acids: CASSLVPGGDGYTF. CDR3 nucleotide sequence: TGCGCCAGCAGCTTGGTCCCAGGGGGCGATGGCTACACCTTC.

V is TRBV4-1 and J is TRBJ2-5, with 7 nucleotides matching TRBD2. V shed 3 bases and J 5 bases; nucleotides not matched to a gene: 12. The CDR3 totals 16 residues. CDR1 and CDR2 (germline): MGHRA, YSYEKL. CDR3 protein: CASSQSGGGLTETQYF. The CDR3 DNA is TGCGCCAGCAGCCAGTCGGGGGGAGGGCTTACGGAGACCCAGTACTTC.

The chain couples TRBV7-9 to TRBJ2-7; the match to TRBD1 covers 8 bases. CDR3 length equals 16 residues. V trimming: 4 bases; J trimming: 4 bases; junction bases outside the gene matches: 12. The germline V gene encodes CDR1 SEHNR and CDR2 FQNEAQ (reference sequence). The CDR3 sequence: CASSSPQGDLEYEQYF. In DNA form, the CDR3 reads TGTGCCAGCAGCTCTCCACAGGGGGATCTAGAGTACGAGCAGTACTTC.